A selection of T cell receptor beta chains follows, all from one sample in a study of blood T cell repertoires in COVID-19. Data came from immunoSEQ multiplex PCR; TCRdb stores just in-frame clones and leaves some out. The sample holds under 300,000 clones, roughly 87% seen once. Sequences were obtained from PBMCs or T cells enriched from blood (not recorded which). All receptors come from a woman aged 25 to 39 who had recovered from COVID-19. Each CDR3 is given with its conserved first and last residue. The D gene is left open where the match is weak.

TRBV5-1,TRBJ2-2,NA,CASSSGGPPTGELFF,TGCGCCAGCAGCTCCGGGGGGCCCCCAACCGGGGAGCTGTTTTTT
TRBV6-1,TRBJ1-5,NA,CASSEPGPSRGLENQPQHF,TGTGCCAGCAGTGAACCGGGCCCAAGTCGGGGTCTAGAGAATCAGCCCCAGCATTTT
TRBV6-2/TRBV6-3,TRBJ1-5,NA,CASSYPTGGQPQHF,TGTGCCAGCAGTTACCCGACAGGCGGTCAGCCCCAGCATTTT
TRBV18,TRBJ1-6,TRBD1,CASSTDRVNSPLHF,TGTGCCAGCTCGACGGACAGGGTTAATTCACCCCTCCACTTT
TRBV11-3,TRBJ1-1,TRBD1,CASSELQGATEAFF,TGTGCCAGCAGCGAATTACAGGGGGCGACTGAAGCTTTCTTT
TRBV28,TRBJ1-1,NA,CASSLWGHSTMNTEAFF,TGTGCCAGCAGTTTATGGGGACACTCCACGATGAACACTGAAGCTTTCTTT
TRBV7-9,TRBJ1-5,NA,CASSSGGVLQPQHF,TGTGCCAGCAGCTCCGGAGGGGTTTTACAGCCCCAGCATTTT
TRBV10-1,TRBJ2-7,TRBD2,CASSGGLAGYEQYF,TGCGCCAGCAGTGGTGGACTAGCGGGGTACGAGCAGTACTTC
TRBV9,TRBJ1-4,TRBD1,CASSVDGQGWEKLFF,TGTGCCAGCAGCGTAGACGGACAGGGATGGGAAAAACTGTTTTTT
TRBV19,TRBJ2-1,NA,CASSRAFNEQFF,TGTGCCAGTAGTAGGGCCTTCAATGAGCAGTTCTTC
TRBV11-3,TRBJ1-2,NA,CASSFPQGTGYTF,TGTGCCAGCAGCTTTCCCCAGGGGACCGGCTACACCTTC
TRBV19,TRBJ1-2,TRBD1,CASSHRGDGYTF,TGTGCCAGTAGCCACAGGGGTGACGGCTACACCTTC
TRBV27,TRBJ2-7,NA,CASILSGGGADYEQYF,TGTGCCAGCATCCTCTCCGGCGGCGGGGCGGACTACGAGCAGTACTTC
TRBV30,TRBJ2-5,NA,CAWSPLSSPPETQYF,TGTGCCTGGAGCCCCCTCTCCTCTCCCCCAGAGACCCAGTACTTC
TRBV10-3,TRBJ2-1,TRBD2,CAISSGGYNEQFF,TGTGCCATCAGTTCGGGGGGATACAATGAGCAGTTCTTC